The T cell receptor (beta chain) described here comes from a study of radiotherapy plus CTLA-4 blockade in lung cancer. Study at large: Patients showed objective responses in under 20% of cases, and disease control was achieved by around 30%.

In chemo-refractory metastatic non-small-cell lung cancer, patients got ipilimumab CTLA-4 blockade together with focal radiation. Germline V gene data show CDR1 as MRHNA and CDR2 as SNTAGT. This CDR3 contains 15 residues. The ends lost 0 bases at V and 3 bases at J; junction bases unmatched: 0. The method was immunoSEQ multiplex PCR; TCRdb's version includes in-frame clones alone and lacks a portion of them. Here the sample spans under 95,000 clones, around 78% being singletons. The chain combines TRBV6-4 with TRBJ2-1, with 9 bases lining up with TRBD2. Here the sequenced sample was peripheral blood, taken from a patient treated with radiotherapy plus ipilimumab. This TCR was recovered from a human donor with non-small cell lung cancer whose response to radiotherapy plus ipilimumab could not be evaluated. Some clones in this sample may be carry-over from other donors' samples. In nucleotides, the CDR3 is TGTGCCAGCAGTGACTCAGCGGGGGGCTACAATGAGCAGTTCTTC. Its protein product is CASSDSAGGYNEQFF.